This TCR beta chain was identified in a study of beta chain features in type 1 diabetes (dated by TCRdb to 2016 to 2019). Some background on the complete study: Mean age, gender distribution, total cell number and subset yield were not different between patients and healthy donors. Across all samples, around 99 million sorted cells were examined, and cell number per subset correlated strongly with RNA yield. Regulatory and stem cell-like memory subsets were isolated from only 8 patients and roughly 8 healthy donors, whereas naive and central memory subsets came from all 30 or so donors. In the study, TCRB repertoires of sorted circulating CD4+ T cell subsets from recently diagnosed type 1 diabetes patients were compared with those of matched healthy donors.

CDR1 and CDR2 are read off the germline V gene as SGHTA and FQGNSA. V is pared back by 10 bases and J by 3 bases, with 15 bases lying between the germline termini. Taken from cysteine to phenylalanine, the CDR3 has 14 residues. CDR3 DNA is the only sequence kept; it has 42 bases, read in frame from the first base. The High Capacity cDNA Reverse Transcription Kit was used to reverse transcribe all of the isolated RNA, meaning that expressed TCRB transcripts were what got sequenced. Deep immunoSEQ sequencing was applied to naive, central memory and regulatory T cell samples, giving an average of about 3.8 million total reads per sample. Sorted cells were lysed in RLT buffer, and RNA was extracted using DNase-treated RNeasy Micro or Mini kits according to cell number. To prevent cross-contamination, each cell subset was processed individually, whereas patient and healthy donor samples were processed jointly. The immunoSEQ multiplex PCR was used to amplify TCRB sequences from cDNA, yielding 87-bp fragments that span the CDR3 region. The amplicons were sequenced using the Illumina HiSeq platform. In the authors' own workflow: PCR bias was computationally corrected using synthetic template baselines, reads within Hamming distance 2 were collapsed, and singletons that could not be merged were discarded. Reads were aligned against IMGT so that V, D and J genes, CDR3 length and insertions or deletions at six rearrangement sites could be assigned. Within each subset, clonotype counts were normalized to the number of sorted cells before true diversity and Gini coefficients were calculated with the tcR R package. Repertoire sharing was quantified using the overlap coefficient calculated on TCRB nucleotide sequences. TCRdb retrieved this table from immuneACCESS and kept in-frame rearrangements only. Not all clones are present; in checked studies, unresolved V genes account for under half, and no reason is known for the remainder. From that table come the V and J calls and clone size; the DNA was used to work out D and trimming. Counted in this sample were roughly 160,000 clones; roughly 7.1% of them appeared once. Around 0.94% of the sample comes from the top ten.

Study-level results and caveats: Type 1 diabetes patients showed a moderate but significant shortening of TCRB CDR3 length in all four CD4+ subsets. PCR might favor shorter templates, but patient and control samples were amplified and corrected together, so any skew would affect both groups equally. Because cDNA was sequenced instead of genomic DNA, highly expressing activated cells could be over-represented, though the groups showed no difference in activation or CD3 levels. Naive, central memory and regulatory TCRB repertoires appeared to be more alike among patients than among healthy donors. Because small numbers of individuals were included in the HLA sub-analyses, any influence of HLA type on TCRB rearrangement was left unresolved. Patients with type 1 diabetes made fewer insertions and deleted more nucleotides at VDJ recombination sites, implying thymic rearrangement abnormalities.

This clone was seen more than once but under ten times. No cognate antigen has been identified for it. Base quality data are lacking; no much larger clone is found one base away. From each donor, a single peripheral blood sample of about 110 mL on average was drawn into heparinised tubes. Naive, central memory, regulatory and stem cell-like memory CD4+ T cells were sorted on a BD FACSAria II using a panel including CD45RO, CCR7, CD25, CD127, CD95 and CD27. A purity above 95% was achieved for all sorted populations. PBMCs were separated immediately by Lymphoprep density gradient centrifugation and were stained directly, without being cultured. To minimize batch effects, samples were stained and sorted in pairs, one healthy donor with one patient per experiment.

This sequence originates from a woman aged 40 to 55 with type 1 diabetes. Sequencing used central memory CD4+ T cells from blood. The receptor chain draws on TRBV7-2 and TRBJ1-4, with the D segment identity uncertain. The CDR3 region reads CATTPGFANEKLFF. The sequence in DNA is TGTGCCACCACTCCCGGTTTTGCTAATGAAAAACTGTTTTTT.